This entry lists 2 T cell receptor beta chains sequenced from one sample in a study of blood T cell repertoires in COVID-19 (dated by TCRdb to 2018 to 2021). To prepare the library, the immunoSEQ multiplex PCR assay was applied. TCRdb stores this immuneACCESS table with in-frame sequences only. Part of the clones is absent; in the studies checked, under half of the shortfall reflects unresolved V genes, and no reason is known for the rest. Present in this sample are approximately 170,000 clones, approximately 86% of which were seen just once. The top ten clonotypes cover around 6.9% of the sample. Input material: peripheral blood. All receptors come from a man at least 80 years old with COVID-19, enrolled during active disease.

V usage is TRBV5-1 and J usage is TRBJ2-7; TRBD2 matches 7 bases. The germline CDR1 and CDR2 sequences are SGHRS and YFSETQ. The J segment lost 4 bases and the V segment lost 0 bases, leaving 4 bases of the junction unmatched. The length of the CDR3 is 14 residues. The CDR3 DNA is TGCGCCAGCAGCTTGGAGTGGGGGGGTTACGAGCAGTACTTC. It encodes CASSLEWGGYEQYF.

This sequence joins TRBV7-2 and TRBJ2-5, with a tentative D call TRBD2 (5 bases). CDR3 size: 14 residues. The germline V gene encodes CDR1 SGHTA and CDR2 FQGNSA. V was cut by 6 bases and J by 1 base, with 12 bases left in between. CDR3 nucleotide sequence: TGTGCCAGCAGAAGGTGGCGGGCCCAAGAGACCCAGTACTTC. This codes for CASRRWRAQETQYF.